The T cell receptor (beta chain) described here comes from a study of T cell repertoires in cytomegalovirus infection. Background on the study: Recently identified HLA-C-restricted and well-studied HLA-B-restricted CMV epitopes were used. Shared public TCR beta signatures pointed to both CMV infection and a matching HLA type. Whole-study findings and limits: Clonotypes of TCR beta that were HLA-C-restricted and CMV-specific dominated the ex vivo response. Pooled public TCR beta family frequency picked out CMV carriers with the relevant HLA.

MiXCR, run by TCRdb on the reads, gives a single entry per CDR3 protein. The table lists fewer than 650,000 distinct CDR3 sequences, roughly 43% of them singletons. The CDR3 contains 14 residues. The V and J ends lost 3 bases and 2 bases respectively, with 9 bases between them. Germline V CDR1 and CDR2: SGHTA, FQGNSA. Points on this clonotype: Its antigen is currently unknown.

The sample here was cultured PBMCs, taken from culture after CMV antigen stimulation. The rearrangement links TRBV7-2 to TRBJ2-3, with D possibly being TRBD2 (5 bases). This clonotype originated in a human donor in good health (CMV status not recorded). Some clones in this sample may be carry-over from other donors' samples. CDR3: CASSFLGNTDTQYF. DNA of the CDR3: TGTGCCAGCAGCTTCCTCGGGAACACAGATACGCAGTATTTT.